This passage covers 25 T cell receptor beta chains from one sample sequenced in a study of blood T cell repertoires in COVID-19. The assay was immunoSEQ multiplex PCR, and TCRdb's table has in-frame clones only and misses some. This table holds about 260,000 clones, just under 90% found once. Sequenced material: PBMCs or T cells enriched from blood (not recorded which). These receptors were collected from a woman aged 30 to 39 with acute COVID-19.

The V gene is TRBV9, the J gene TRBJ2-2, with a possible D match to TRBD2 (5 bases). The CDR3 sequence is 15 residues long. The V end lost 1 base, the J end lost 1 base, and 8 bases lay between the germline ends. Germline V CDR1 and CDR2: SGDLS, YYNGEE. CDR3 nucleotide sequence: TGTGCCAGCAGCGTACCAGCGGAGAACACCGGGGAGCTGTTTTTT. As protein: CASSVPAENTGELFF.

The rearrangement joins TRBV19 to TRBJ2-7; perhaps TRBD1 as D (6 bases). The germline V gene encodes CDR1 LNHDA and CDR2 SQIVND (reference sequence). The CDR3 loop spans 14 amino acids. The CDR3, as DNA: TGTTCCCCCCCATTTGGGGGACAAATATACGAGCAGTACTTC. Translated, it gives CSPPFGGQIYEQYF.

This chain joins TRBV27 and TRBJ1-5; a weak D match, TRBD1 (6 bases). Trimming took off 9 bases at V and 4 bases at J, with 10 bases between the two ends. Germline assignment: CDR1 MNHEY and CDR2 SMNVEV (reference sequence). The CDR3 spans 12 residues. The CDR3 DNA follows: TGTGCCAGTAGGACAGAGAATCAGCCCCAGCATTTT. Encoded protein: CASRTENQPQHF.

The J gene is TRBJ2-5, the V gene TRBV25-1; 12 bases fit TRBD1. The ends lost 8 bases at V and 5 bases at J; junction bases unmatched: 3. From germline, CDR1 is MGHDK and CDR2 SYGVNS. This CDR3 has 13 residues. The CDR3 here is CASGTGGEETQYF. As DNA, the CDR3 is TGTGCCAGCGGGACAGGGGGCGAGGAGACCCAGTACTTC.

The CDR3: CASSLSGSNTGELFF. For the CDR3, the DNA is TGTGCCAGCAGCCTTAGCGGGAGTAACACCGGGGAGCTGTTTTTT. The chain is built from TRBV3-1 (or the pseudogene TRBV3-2) and TRBJ2-2; 9 bases agree with TRBD2. Trimming removed 4 bases from V and 2 bases from J; junction bases left unmatched: 2. Germline V gene sequence: CDR1 LGHDT, CDR2 YNNKEL (reference sequence). There are 15 residues in the CDR3.

The genes are TRBV5-6 and TRBJ2-3, with D possibly matching TRBD2 (5 bases). Trimming removed 4 bases at V and 0 bases at J, with 12 bases between. The CDR3 runs to 15 residues. Per the germline V gene, CDR1 is SGHDT and CDR2 is YYEEEE. CDR3 coding DNA: TGTGCCAGCAGCCCTGACTGGACTAGCACAGATACGCAGTATTTT. Encoded protein: CASSPDWTSTDTQYF. Variable domain in full (rest from reference TRBV5-6 and TRBJ2-3): DAGVTQSPTHLIKTRGQQVTLRCSPKSGHDTVSWYQQALGQGPQFIFQYYEEEERQRGNFPDRFSGHQFPNYSSELNVNALLLGDSALYLCASSPDWTSTDTQYFGPGTRLTVL.

CDR3 nucleotide sequence: TGTGCCAGCAGCCTCGATTGGAGAGATAACATTCAGTACTTC. It translates to CASSLDWRDNIQYF. The genes are TRBV7-3 and TRBJ2-4; D not resolved. V lost 5 bases and J 7 bases, leaving 15 bases between the germline ends. This CDR3 region has 14 residues. The germline V gene has CDR1 SGHTA and CDR2 FQGTGA.

The J gene is TRBJ2-7, the V gene TRBV6-5, with D tentatively TRBD2 (6 bases). The CDR3 consists of 14 residues. Germline V gene data show CDR1 as MNHEY and CDR2 as SVGAGI. V lost 2 bases and J lost 3, with 11 bases in between. Here the CDR3 reads CASSYGRDGYEQYF. CDR3 in DNA: TGTGCCAGCAGTTACGGGCGGGACGGCTACGAGCAGTACTTC.

This clone occurred once. This chain uses TRBV7-6 with TRBJ2-1; 7 bases fit TRBD2. The CDR3 is 17 amino acids. The germline gives CDR1 SGHVS, CDR2 FNYEAQ. V shed 1 base and J 0 bases; nucleotides not matched to a gene: 6. This CDR3 is CASSLEGGGSSYNEQFF. The DNA of the CDR3 is TGTGCCAGCAGCTTAGAAGGTGGCGGGAGCTCCTACAATGAGCAGTTCTTC.

The chain combines TRBV4-2 with TRBJ1-4, with no clear D. Germline loops: CDR1 LGHNA, CDR2 YNFKEQ. Trimming pared 0 bases from V and 13 bases from J, leaving 12 bases between. CDR3 length: 13 residues. The CDR3 sequence: CASSQDGGIGLFF. CDR3 in DNA: TGTGCCAGCAGCCAAGATGGAGGGATTGGACTGTTTTTT.

The V call is TRBV6-2 or TRBV6-3, the J call TRBJ2-1; TRBD1 aligns across 9 bases. The V and J ends lost 4 bases and 4 bases, in that order; junction bases with no gene match: 2. The CDR3 sequence is 14 residues long. From germline, CDR1 is MNHEY and CDR2 SVGEGT. The DNA for the CDR3 is TGTGCCAGCAGTTCGGGACAGGGATACAATGAGCAGTTCTTC. Translating it yields CASSSGQGYNEQFF.

The V and J genes are TRBV18 and TRBJ2-2, with 14 bases fitting TRBD2. The V gene end was trimmed by 6 bases and the J gene end by 6 bases; junction bases not matched to a gene: 9. This CDR3 spans 17 amino acids. CDR1 and CDR2 from the germline V gene are KGHSH and LQKENI. CDR3: CASSLGTSGSSAGELFF. CDR3 DNA sequence: TGTGCCAGCTCCCTCGGGACTAGCGGGAGTTCCGCCGGGGAGCTGTTTTTT.

DNA for the CDR3: TGCGCCAGCAGCCGGCCCAGACAGGGGGCGAATTCCTACGAGCAGTACTTC. Translated: CASSRPRQGANSYEQYF. The chain combines TRBV5-1 with TRBJ2-7; 10 positions match TRBD1. The CDR3 contains 17 residues. The V segment lost 4 bases and the J segment 1 base; nucleotides outside the gene matches: 11. Germline V lookup: CDR1 SGHRS, CDR2 YFSETQ. Full variable domain (missing parts from reference TRBV5-1 and TRBJ2-7): KAGVTQTPRYLIKTRGQQVTLSCSPISGHRSVSWYQQTPGQGLQFLFEYFSETQRNKGNFPGRFSGRQFSNSRSEMNVSTLELGDSALYLCASSRPRQGANSYEQYFGPGTRLTVT.

The rearrangement links TRBV28 to TRBJ2-7; TRBD2 might be the D (5 bases). Germline CDR1 and CDR2: MDHEN and SYDVKM. With 5 bases removed from V and 3 bases from J, the gap between germline ends came to 14 bases. The CDR3 is made up of 14 amino acids. The CDR3 is CASSPTRSSYEQYF. CDR3 coding DNA: TGTGCCAGCAGTCCCACTAGGTCAAGCTACGAGCAGTACTTC.

J is TRBJ1-3 and V is TRBV19; 7 positions match TRBD1. The CDR3 length is 14 residues. V gave up 10 bases and J gave up 4 bases; unmatched junction bases: 10. Germline V CDR1 and CDR2: LNHDA, SQIVND (reference sequence). The chain's CDR3 is CATSETGTGNTIYF. The CDR3 DNA follows: TGTGCCACGTCAGAGACAGGGACGGGAAACACCATATATTTT.

The genes are TRBV9 and TRBJ2-7; 7 bases map to TRBD2. This CDR3 contains 14 residues. J was trimmed by 0 bases and V by 2 bases; bases with no gene match: 2. In germline, CDR1 is SGDLS, CDR2 YYNGEE. The CDR3 here is CASSVLAASYEQYF. The CDR3 coding sequence is TGTGCCAGCAGCGTCCTAGCGGCCTCCTACGAGCAGTACTTC.

The chain is built from TRBV28 and TRBJ1-5; 9 bases are a match to TRBD1. V lost 2 bases, J lost 7 bases, and 6 bases stayed unmatched. Per the germline V gene, CDR1 is MDHEN and CDR2 is SYDVKM. The CDR3 loop spans 15 amino acids. CDR3 bases: TGTGCCAGCAGTTTACGGGACAGGGAGGGGCAGCCCCAGCATTTT. It specifies CASSLRDREGQPQHF.

The CDR3 protein is CASSTRRDSPGPLEYEQYF. The CDR3 DNA is TGTGCCAGCTCAACGAGAAGGGACTCGCCGGGTCCATTGGAATACGAGCAGTACTTC. The chain links TRBV18 to TRBJ2-7, with D possibly TRBD2 on 6 matching bases. Trimming stripped 5 bases from V and 4 bases from J, with 30 bases between. The CDR3 contains 19 residues. Germline values: CDR1 KGHSH, CDR2 LQKENI.

V and J are TRBV4-1 and TRBJ2-7, with 9 bases matching TRBD1. The CDR3 is 15 amino acids. The V gene's germline CDR1 is MGHRA and CDR2 YSYEKL. Trimming at V came to 4 bases and at J to 3 bases, leaving 7 bases not matched to a gene. CDR3 in DNA: TGCGCCAGCAGCCGCCCGGGACAGGGTATCTACGAGCAGTACTTC. Amino acids: CASSRPGQGIYEQYF.

This clone was detected only once. The chain couples TRBV2 to TRBJ1-1; no clear D gene. Germline CDR1 SNHLY, CDR2 FYNNEI. Trimming left V 5 bases short and J 2 bases short, with 9 bases between. CDR3 length equals 13 residues. The CDR3 loop reads CASSFSVNTEAFF. CDR3 nucleotide sequence: TGTGCCAGCAGTTTTTCAGTAAACACTGAAGCTTTCTTT.

There are a few counts of this clone. The chain uses TRBV4-1 and TRBJ2-2; D may be TRBD1 (6 bases). Between the trimmed V and J ends, which lost 0 bases and 5 bases, there was a span of 13 bases. The length of the CDR3 is 16 residues. Germline V gene lookup returns CDR1 MGHRA and CDR2 YSYEKL. The CDR3 DNA is TGCGCCAGCAGCCAAGACTGGACAGATAGAACCGGGGAGCTGTTTTTT. Its protein product is CASSQDWTDRTGELFF.

The rearrangement uses TRBV30 and TRBJ1-6; 8 bases align to TRBD1. The V and J ends lost 7 bases and 8 bases, in that order; junction bases with no gene match: 7. The length of the CDR3 is 13 residues. Germline lookup yields CDR1 GTSNPN and CDR2 SVGIG (reference sequence). The CDR3 DNA is TGTGCCTTTAGACAGGGGCCGGATTCACCCCTCCACTTT. It yields the protein CAFRQGPDSPLHF.

V is TRBV19 and J is TRBJ1-2, with TRBD1 matching over 7 bases. The CDR3 has 14 amino acids. V gave up 3 bases and J gave up 6 bases; unmatched junction bases: 7. Germline V CDR1 and CDR2: LNHDA, SQIVND (reference sequence). CDR3 nucleotides: TGTGCCAGTAGTATCCCCAGGGGGGTCGATGGCTACACCTTC. It codes for CASSIPRGVDGYTF. The variable domain in full, with the rest retrieved from reference TRBV19 and TRBJ1-2, is DGGITQSPKYLFRKEGQNVTLSCEQNLNHDAMYWYRQDPGQGLRLIYYSQIVNDFQKGDIAEGYSVSREKKESFPLTVTSAQKNPTAFYLCASSIPRGVDGYTFGSGTRLTVV.

The rearrangement joins TRBV6-6 to TRBJ1-2; 10 bases align to TRBD1. The V and J ends lost 0 bases and 7 bases, in that order; junction bases with no gene match: 5. The CDR3 runs 15 residues. The germline gives CDR1 MNHNY, CDR2 SVGAGI (reference sequence). The CDR3 loop is CASSYSGTGEGGYTF. The CDR3 nucleotides are TGTGCCAGCAGTTACTCGGGGACAGGGGAGGGTGGCTACACCTTC.

The V call is TRBV3-1 (or the pseudogene TRBV3-2), the J call TRBJ2-1, with 12 bases identical to TRBD2. Unmatched junction bases numbered 7, after V lost 1 base and J lost 3 bases. The CDR3 contains 18 residues. Germline CDR1 and CDR2: LGHDT and YNNKEL (reference sequence). As DNA, the CDR3 is TGTGCCAGCAGCCAAGTCTGGACTAGCGGGGCTAACTACAATGAGCAGTTCTTC. Translating it yields CASSQVWTSGANYNEQFF.